A single sample gave rise to the 5 T cell receptor beta chains below, sequenced in a study of T cell responses to AZD1222 COVID-19 vaccine. Assay used: immunoSEQ multiplex PCR; TCRdb lists only in-frame clones, some missing. This sample has fewer than 150,000 clones, with around 84% found just once. The starting material was peripheral blood, obtained 28 days after the second AZD1222 dose. The receptors derive from an adult who received the AZD1222 COVID-19 vaccine.

The V call is TRBV4-3, the J call TRBJ1-1; the D is unclear. Trimming shortened V by 8 bases and J by 2 bases, and 12 bases separated the two germline ends. CDR3 length: 13 residues. Germline V lookup: CDR1 LGHNA, CDR2 YSLEER. DNA of the CDR3: TGCGCCAGCTCGTTTCAGATAAACACTGAAGCTTTCTTT. As protein: CASSFQINTEAFF.

This chain connects TRBV19 to TRBJ1-2, with D perhaps matching TRBD1 (6 bases). The CDR3 is made up of 12 amino acids. From germline, CDR1 is LNHDA and CDR2 SQIVND (reference sequence). V was shortened by 6 bases and J by 8 bases, with 13 bases between the two germline ends. This CDR3 is CASSQQGYGYTF. CDR3 nucleotide sequence: TGTGCCAGTAGCCAACAGGGCTACGGCTACACCTTC.

The chain uses TRBV5-4 and TRBJ2-1; 14 bases match TRBD2. CDR3 length: 18 residues. Looked up from germline, CDR1 is SGHNT and CDR2 is YYREEE (reference sequence). V trimming: 4 bases; J trimming: 2 bases; junction bases outside the gene matches: 8. CDR3 DNA sequence: TGTGCCAGCAGCCTGGGACTAGCGGGAGAGGTCACCTACAATGAGCAGTTCTTC. Translating it yields CASSLGLAGEVTYNEQFF.

This chain connects TRBV7-9 to TRBJ2-5, with 7 bases identical to TRBD1. V was pared by 8 bases and J by 0 bases, with 3 bases of the junction left unmatched. The CDR3 covers 13 residues. Germline CDR1 SEHNR, CDR2 FQNEAQ (reference sequence). The CDR3 loop reads CASLGQDQETQYF. CDR3 DNA sequence: TGTGCCAGCCTTGGACAGGACCAAGAGACCCAGTACTTC.

The rearrangement links TRBV7-2 to TRBJ1-5; the match to TRBD1 covers 9 bases. Germline CDR1 and CDR2: SGHTA and FQGNSA. After removal of 5 bases from V and 6 bases from J, the junction contained 8 bases not matched to a gene. The CDR3 contains 15 residues. The CDR3 reads CASSQGTGHGQPQHF. The CDR3 DNA reads as TGTGCCAGCAGCCAAGGGACAGGGCATGGTCAGCCCCAGCATTTT.